This TCR beta chain was documented in a study of T cell responses to AZD1222 COVID-19 vaccine. The study's findings and limits: Repertoire sampling occurred only after the peak T cell response. Dominant CD4 TCR responses targeted spike regions 160-218 and 743-854.

A note on this clone: The antigen is undetermined.

Deletions cut 0 bases from V and 4 bases from J, with 9 bases between. Germline V gene lookup returns CDR1 GTSNPN and CDR2 SVGIG (reference sequence). CDR3 size: 13 residues. Produced via immunoSEQ multiplex PCR; TCRdb's table is partial and in-frame only. Of tens of thousands of clones in the sample, roughly 91% were seen once. V and J are TRBV30 and TRBJ1-2; D gene unclear. This TCR came from an adult who received the AZD1222 COVID-19 vaccine. This specimen consisted of peripheral blood, obtained 28 days after the second AZD1222 dose. The CDR3 here is CAWSVPPSYGYTF. The CDR3 DNA reads as TGTGCCTGGAGTGTACCCCCCTCCTATGGCTACACCTTC.